This T cell receptor beta chain appears in the sequencing data of a study of T cells after yellow fever vaccination. In its sample, this clonotype was seen a few times. Its target is not known. Production of TCR cDNA was by 5'RACE template switching, which also added a universal primer site and UMIs. TCRdb fed the 5' RACE reads into MiXCR, producing one record per CDR3 protein. The data contain tens of thousands of distinct CDR3 sequences, about 7.9% of them singletons. Study findings and constraints: Compared with primary, the secondary response was weaker and peaked at day 5, not 15. Among primary-vaccination clones, most reappeared after the booster, at around 97% for CD4 and more than 75% for CD8.

CDR3 length: 14 amino acids. The ends were cut back, 7 bases at V and 3 bases at J, with 17 bases in the middle. Germline V gene lookup returns CDR1 SGHRS and CDR2 YFSETQ. The sample consisted of CD8+ T cells sorted from PBMCs, taken roughly 14 days after the first yellow fever vaccination. The clonotype was recovered from a young man who received the YFV17D yellow fever vaccine. This sequence joins TRBV5-1 and TRBJ2-7; no clear D. Here the CDR3 reads CASALLALSYEQYF. The CDR3 region has the DNA TGCGCCAGCGCCCTTCTGGCTTTGAGCTACGAGCAGTACTTC.